This T cell receptor (beta chain) was retrieved from a study of control samples from healthy donors and cancer patients. The method was immunoSEQ multiplex PCR; TCRdb's version includes in-frame clones alone and lacks a portion of them. The data contain 150,000 to 200,000 clones, approximately 92% of them seen just once; the ten biggest clones take up more than 1.4%. The CDR3 runs to 14 residues. Germline lookup yields CDR1 GTSNPN and CDR2 SVGIG (reference sequence). V shed 3 bases and J shed 8 bases, with 17 bases lying between them. The sequence was obtained from a man aged 18 to 30 in good health. The chain carries TRBV30 and TRBJ2-1; possible D gene TRBD1, 5 bases. Sequencing was performed on blood. The CDR3 reads CAWSSGIGEYEQFF. In DNA, the CDR3 is TGTGCCTGGAGCTCGGGTATAGGGGAATATGAGCAGTTCTTC.